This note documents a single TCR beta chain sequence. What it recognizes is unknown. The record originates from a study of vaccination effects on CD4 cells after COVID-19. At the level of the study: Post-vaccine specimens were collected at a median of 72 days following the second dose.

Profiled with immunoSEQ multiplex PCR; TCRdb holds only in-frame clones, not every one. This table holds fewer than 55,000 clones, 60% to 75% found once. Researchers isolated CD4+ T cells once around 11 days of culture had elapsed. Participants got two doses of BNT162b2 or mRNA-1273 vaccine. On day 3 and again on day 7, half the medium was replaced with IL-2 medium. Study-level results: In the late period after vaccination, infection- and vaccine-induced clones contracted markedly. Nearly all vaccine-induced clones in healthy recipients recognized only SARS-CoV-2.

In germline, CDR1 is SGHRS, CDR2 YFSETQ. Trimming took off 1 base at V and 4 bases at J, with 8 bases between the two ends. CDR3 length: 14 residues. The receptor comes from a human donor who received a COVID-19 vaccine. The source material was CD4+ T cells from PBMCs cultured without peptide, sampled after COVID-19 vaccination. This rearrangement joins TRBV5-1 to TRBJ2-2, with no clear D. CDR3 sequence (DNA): TGCGCCAGCAGCTTGTCACAGCCCACCGGGGAGCTGTTTTTT. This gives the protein CASSLSQPTGELFF.